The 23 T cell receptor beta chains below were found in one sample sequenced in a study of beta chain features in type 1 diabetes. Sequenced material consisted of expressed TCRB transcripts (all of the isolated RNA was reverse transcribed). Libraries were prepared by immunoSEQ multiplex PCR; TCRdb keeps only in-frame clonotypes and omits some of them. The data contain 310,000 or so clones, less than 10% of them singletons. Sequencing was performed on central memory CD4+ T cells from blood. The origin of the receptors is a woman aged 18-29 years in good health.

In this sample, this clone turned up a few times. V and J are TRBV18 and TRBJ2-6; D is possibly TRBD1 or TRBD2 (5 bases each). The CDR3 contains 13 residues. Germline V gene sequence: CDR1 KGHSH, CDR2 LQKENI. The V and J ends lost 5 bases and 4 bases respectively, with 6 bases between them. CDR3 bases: TGTGCCAGCTCAGGGACCGGGGCCAACGTCCTGACTTTC. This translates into CASSGTGANVLTF.

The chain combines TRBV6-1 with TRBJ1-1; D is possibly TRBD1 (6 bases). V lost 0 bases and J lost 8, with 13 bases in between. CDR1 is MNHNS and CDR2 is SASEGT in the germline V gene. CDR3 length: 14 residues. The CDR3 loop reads CASSEATGPEEAFF. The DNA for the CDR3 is TGTGCCAGCAGTGAAGCGACAGGCCCCGAGGAAGCTTTCTTT.

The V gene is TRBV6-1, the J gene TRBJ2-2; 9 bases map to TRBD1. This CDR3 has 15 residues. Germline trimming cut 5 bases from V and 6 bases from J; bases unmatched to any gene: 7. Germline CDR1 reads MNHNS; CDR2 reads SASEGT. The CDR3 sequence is CASSRDRELSGELFF. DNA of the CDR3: TGTGCCAGCAGTCGGGACAGGGAACTTTCCGGGGAGCTGTTTTTT.

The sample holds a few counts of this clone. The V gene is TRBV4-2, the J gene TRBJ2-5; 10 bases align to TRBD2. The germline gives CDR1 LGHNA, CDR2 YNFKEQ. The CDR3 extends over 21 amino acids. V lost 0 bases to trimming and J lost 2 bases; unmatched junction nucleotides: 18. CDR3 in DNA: TGTGCCAGCAGCCAAGACGGCGGGAGACTAGCGGGCCGCATAGGGCAAGAGACCCAGTACTTC. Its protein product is CASSQDGGRLAGRIGQETQYF.

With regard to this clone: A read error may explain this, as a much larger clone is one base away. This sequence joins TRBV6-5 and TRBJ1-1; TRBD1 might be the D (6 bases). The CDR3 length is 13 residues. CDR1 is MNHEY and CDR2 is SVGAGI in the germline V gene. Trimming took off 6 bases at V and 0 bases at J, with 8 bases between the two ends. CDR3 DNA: TGTGCCAGCAGCTGGGACATGAACACTGAAGCTTTCTTT. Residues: CASSWDMNTEAFF.

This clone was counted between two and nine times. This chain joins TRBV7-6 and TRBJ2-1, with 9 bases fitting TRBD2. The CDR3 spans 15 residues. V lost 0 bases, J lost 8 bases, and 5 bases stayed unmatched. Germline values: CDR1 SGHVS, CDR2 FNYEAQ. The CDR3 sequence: CASSLAVGGRDEQFF. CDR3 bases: TGTGCCAGCAGCTTAGCGGTTGGCGGGAGGGATGAGCAGTTCTTC.

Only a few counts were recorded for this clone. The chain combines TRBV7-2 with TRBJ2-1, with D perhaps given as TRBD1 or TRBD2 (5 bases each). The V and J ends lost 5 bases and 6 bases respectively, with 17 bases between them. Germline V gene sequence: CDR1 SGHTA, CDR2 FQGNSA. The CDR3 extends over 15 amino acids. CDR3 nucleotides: TGTGCCAGCAGCCCCGGGGCCCTGAAGGGCAATGAGCAGTTCTTC. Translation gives CASSPGALKGNEQFF.

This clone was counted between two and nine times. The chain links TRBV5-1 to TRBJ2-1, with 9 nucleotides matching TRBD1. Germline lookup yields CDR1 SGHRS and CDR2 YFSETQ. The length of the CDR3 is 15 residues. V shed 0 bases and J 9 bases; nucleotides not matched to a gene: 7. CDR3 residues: CASSLAGQGFTEQFF. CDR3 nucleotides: TGCGCCAGCAGCTTGGCCGGACAGGGGTTTACTGAGCAGTTCTTC.

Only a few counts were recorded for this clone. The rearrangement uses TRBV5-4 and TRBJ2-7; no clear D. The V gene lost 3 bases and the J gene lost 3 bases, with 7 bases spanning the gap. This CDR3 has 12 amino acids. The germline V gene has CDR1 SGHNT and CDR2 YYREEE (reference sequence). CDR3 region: CASSSNHYEQYF. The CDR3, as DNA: TGTGCCAGCAGCTCTAACCACTACGAGCAGTACTTC.

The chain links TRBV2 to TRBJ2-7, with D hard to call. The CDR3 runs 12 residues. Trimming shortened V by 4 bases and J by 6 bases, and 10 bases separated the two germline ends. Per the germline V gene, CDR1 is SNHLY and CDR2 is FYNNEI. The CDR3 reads CASSVAFREQYF. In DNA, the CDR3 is TGTGCCAGCAGTGTGGCCTTCCGCGAGCAGTACTTC.

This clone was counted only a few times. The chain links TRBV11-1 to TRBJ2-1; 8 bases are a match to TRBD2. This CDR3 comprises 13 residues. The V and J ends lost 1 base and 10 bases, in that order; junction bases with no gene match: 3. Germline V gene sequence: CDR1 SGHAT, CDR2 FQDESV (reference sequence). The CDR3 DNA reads TGTGCCAGCAGCTTAGGCGGGAGGTGGGAGCAGTTCTTC. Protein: CASSLGGRWEQFF.

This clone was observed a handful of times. The CDR3 DNA follows: TGTGCCAGCAGCTCCTCTCCAGGGGCTAACATTCAGTACTTC. Amino acid sequence: CASSSSPGANIQYF. This chain joins TRBV7-2 and TRBJ2-4; D might be TRBD1 (6 bases). The CDR3 is 14 amino acids. Trimming removed 4 bases from V and 7 bases from J, with 14 bases in between. In germline, CDR1 is SGHTA, CDR2 FQGNSA.

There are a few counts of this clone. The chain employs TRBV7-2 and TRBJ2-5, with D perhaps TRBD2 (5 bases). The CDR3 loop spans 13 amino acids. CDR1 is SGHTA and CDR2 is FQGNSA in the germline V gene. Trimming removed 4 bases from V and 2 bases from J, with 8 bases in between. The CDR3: CASSSRTQETQYF. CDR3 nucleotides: TGTGCCAGCAGCTCGCGGACTCAAGAGACCCAGTACTTC. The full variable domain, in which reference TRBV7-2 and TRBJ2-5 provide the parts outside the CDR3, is GAGVSQSPSNKVTEKGKDVELRCDPISGHTALYWYRQSLGQGLEFLIYFQGNSAPDKSGLPSDRFSAERTGGSVSTLTIQRTQQEDSAVYLCASSSRTQETQYFGPGTRLLVL.

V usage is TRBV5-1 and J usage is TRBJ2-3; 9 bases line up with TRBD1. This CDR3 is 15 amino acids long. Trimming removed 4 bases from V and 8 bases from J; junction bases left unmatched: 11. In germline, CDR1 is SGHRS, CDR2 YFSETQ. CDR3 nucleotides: TGCGCCAGCAGCAAGGACAGGGGACAGAGGGGTACGCAGTATTTT. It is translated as CASSKDRGQRGTQYF.

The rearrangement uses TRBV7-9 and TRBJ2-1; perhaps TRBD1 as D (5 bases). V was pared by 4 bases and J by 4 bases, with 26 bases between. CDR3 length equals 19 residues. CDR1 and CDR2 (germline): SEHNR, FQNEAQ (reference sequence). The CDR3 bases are TGTGCCAGCAGCTCAGATCAGAACAGGTTAACTTACCGTTACAATGAGCAGTTCTTC. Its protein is CASSSDQNRLTYRYNEQFF.

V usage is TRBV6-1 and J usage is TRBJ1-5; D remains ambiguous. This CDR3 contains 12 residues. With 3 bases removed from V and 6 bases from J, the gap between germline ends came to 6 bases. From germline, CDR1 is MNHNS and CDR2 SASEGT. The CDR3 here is CASSEGRQPQHF. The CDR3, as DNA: TGTGCCAGCAGTGAGGGCCGTCAGCCCCAGCATTTT.

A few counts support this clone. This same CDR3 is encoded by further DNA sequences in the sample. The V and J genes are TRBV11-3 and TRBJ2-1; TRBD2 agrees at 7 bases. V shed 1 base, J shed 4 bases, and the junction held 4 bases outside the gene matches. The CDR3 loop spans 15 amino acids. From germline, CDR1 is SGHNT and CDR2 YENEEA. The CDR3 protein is CASSLGRGSYNEQFF. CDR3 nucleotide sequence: TGTGCCAGCAGCTTAGGACGCGGGAGTTACAATGAGCAGTTCTTC.

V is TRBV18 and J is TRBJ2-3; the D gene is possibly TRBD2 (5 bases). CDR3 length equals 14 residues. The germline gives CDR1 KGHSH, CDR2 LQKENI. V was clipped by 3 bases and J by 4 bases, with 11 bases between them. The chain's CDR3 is CASSPEVAADTQYF. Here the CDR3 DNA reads TGTGCCAGCTCACCGGAGGTAGCTGCAGATACGCAGTATTTT.

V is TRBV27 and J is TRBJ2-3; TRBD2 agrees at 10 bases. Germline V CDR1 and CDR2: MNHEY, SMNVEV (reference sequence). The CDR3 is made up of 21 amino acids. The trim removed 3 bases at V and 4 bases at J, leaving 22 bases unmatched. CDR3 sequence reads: CASSFSNRLAGEVGRADTQYF. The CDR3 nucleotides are TGTGCCAGCAGTTTTTCTAACAGGCTAGCGGGAGAGGTTGGGAGGGCAGATACGCAGTATTTT.

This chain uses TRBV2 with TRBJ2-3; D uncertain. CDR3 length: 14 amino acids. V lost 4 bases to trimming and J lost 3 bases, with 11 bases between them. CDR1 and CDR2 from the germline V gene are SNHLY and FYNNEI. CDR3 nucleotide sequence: TGTGCCAGCAGTGTTACTGTTAGGACAGATACGCAGTATTTT. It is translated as CASSVTVRTDTQYF. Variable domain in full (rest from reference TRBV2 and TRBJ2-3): EPEVTQTPSHQVTQMGQEVILRCVPISNHLYFYWYRQILGQKVEFLVSFYNNEISEKSEIFDDQFSVERPDGSNFTLKIRSTKLEDSAMYFCASSVTVRTDTQYFGPGTRLTVL.

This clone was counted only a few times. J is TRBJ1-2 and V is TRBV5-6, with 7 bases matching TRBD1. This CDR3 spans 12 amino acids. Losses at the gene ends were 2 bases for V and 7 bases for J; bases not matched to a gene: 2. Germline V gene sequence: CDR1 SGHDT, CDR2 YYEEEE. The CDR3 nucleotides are TGTGCCAGCAGCTTATACAGGGGTGGCTACACCTTC. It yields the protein CASSLYRGGYTF.

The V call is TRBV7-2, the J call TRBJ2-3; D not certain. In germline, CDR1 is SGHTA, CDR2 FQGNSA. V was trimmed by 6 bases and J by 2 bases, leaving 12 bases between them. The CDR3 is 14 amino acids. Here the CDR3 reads CASSFYPNTDTQYF. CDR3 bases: TGTGCCAGCAGTTTCTACCCGAACACAGATACGCAGTATTTT.

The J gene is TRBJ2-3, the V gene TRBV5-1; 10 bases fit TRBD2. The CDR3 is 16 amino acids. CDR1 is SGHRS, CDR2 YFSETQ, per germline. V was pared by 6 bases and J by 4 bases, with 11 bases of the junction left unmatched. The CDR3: CASTLASGSFADTQYF. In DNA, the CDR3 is TGCGCCAGCACCCTCGCTAGCGGGAGTTTCGCAGATACGCAGTATTTT.